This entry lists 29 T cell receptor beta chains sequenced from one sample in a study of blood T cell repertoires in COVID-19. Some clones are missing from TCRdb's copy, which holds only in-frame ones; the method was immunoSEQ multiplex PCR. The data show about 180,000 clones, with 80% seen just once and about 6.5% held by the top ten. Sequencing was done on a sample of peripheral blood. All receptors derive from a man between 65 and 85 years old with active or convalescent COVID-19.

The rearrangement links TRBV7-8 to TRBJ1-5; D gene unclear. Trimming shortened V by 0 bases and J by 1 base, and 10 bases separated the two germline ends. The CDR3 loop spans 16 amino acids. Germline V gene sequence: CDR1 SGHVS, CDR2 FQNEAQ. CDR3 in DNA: TGTGCCAGCAGCTTAGCCGGGTTTTCGAGCAATCAGCCCCAGCATTTT. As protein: CASSLAGFSSNQPQHF.

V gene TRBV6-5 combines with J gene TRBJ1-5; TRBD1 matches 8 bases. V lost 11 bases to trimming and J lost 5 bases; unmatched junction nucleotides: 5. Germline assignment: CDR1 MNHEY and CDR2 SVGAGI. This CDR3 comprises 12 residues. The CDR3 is CAGATGDQPQHF. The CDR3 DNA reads TGTGCCGGAGCGACAGGGGATCAGCCCCAGCATTTT.

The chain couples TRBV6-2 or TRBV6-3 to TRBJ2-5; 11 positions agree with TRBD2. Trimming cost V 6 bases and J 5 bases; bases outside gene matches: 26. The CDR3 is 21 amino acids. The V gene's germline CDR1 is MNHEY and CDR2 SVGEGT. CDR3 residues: CASSFPSESTSGALTRETQYF. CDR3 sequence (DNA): TGTGCCAGCAGCTTCCCCTCAGAGTCGACTAGCGGGGCCCTAACGCGGGAGACCCAGTACTTC.

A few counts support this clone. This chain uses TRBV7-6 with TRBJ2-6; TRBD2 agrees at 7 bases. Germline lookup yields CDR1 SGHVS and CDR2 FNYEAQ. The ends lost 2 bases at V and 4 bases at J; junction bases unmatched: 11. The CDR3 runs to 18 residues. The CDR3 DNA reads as TGTGCCAGCAGCTTATTCCCAGCGGGATCGCAAGGGGCCAACGTCCTGACTTTC. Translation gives CASSLFPAGSQGANVLTF.

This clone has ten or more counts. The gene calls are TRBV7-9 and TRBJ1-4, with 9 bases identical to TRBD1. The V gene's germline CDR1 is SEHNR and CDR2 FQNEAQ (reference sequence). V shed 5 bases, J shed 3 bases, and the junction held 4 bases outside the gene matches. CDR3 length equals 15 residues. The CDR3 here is CASSPRTGANEKLFF. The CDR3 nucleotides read TGTGCCAGCAGCCCCCGGACAGGGGCTAATGAAAAACTGTTTTTT.

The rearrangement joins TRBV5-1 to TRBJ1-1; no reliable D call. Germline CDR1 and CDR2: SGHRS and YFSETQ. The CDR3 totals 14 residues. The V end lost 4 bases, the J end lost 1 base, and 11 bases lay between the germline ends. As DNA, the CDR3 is TGCGCCAGCAGCCCGGGTTTTGGGAACACTGAAGCTTTCTTT. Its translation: CASSPGFGNTEAFF.

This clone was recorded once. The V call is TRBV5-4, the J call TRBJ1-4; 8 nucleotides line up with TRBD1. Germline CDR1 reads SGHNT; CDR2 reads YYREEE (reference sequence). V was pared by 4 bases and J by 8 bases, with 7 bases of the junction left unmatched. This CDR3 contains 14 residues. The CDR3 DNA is TGTGCCAGCAGCCCGGACAGGGATTGGGAAAAACTGTTTTTT. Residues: CASSPDRDWEKLFF.

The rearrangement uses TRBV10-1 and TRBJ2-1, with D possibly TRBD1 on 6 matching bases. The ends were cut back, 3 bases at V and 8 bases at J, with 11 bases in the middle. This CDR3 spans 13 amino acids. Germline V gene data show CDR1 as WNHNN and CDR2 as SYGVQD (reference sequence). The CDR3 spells CASSDSGVDEQFF. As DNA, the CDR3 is TGCGCCAGCAGTGATTCAGGGGTGGATGAGCAGTTCTTC.

The CDR3 here is CASSVTRTSGRSDEQYF. The CDR3, as DNA: TGTGCCAGCAGTGTTACCCGAACTAGCGGGAGGAGCGACGAGCAGTACTTC. The chain links TRBV2 to TRBJ2-7; 12 nucleotides match TRBD2. Germline V gene sequence: CDR1 SNHLY, CDR2 FYNNEI. The CDR3 loop spans 17 amino acids. V trimming: 4 bases; J trimming: 5 bases; junction bases outside the gene matches: 12.

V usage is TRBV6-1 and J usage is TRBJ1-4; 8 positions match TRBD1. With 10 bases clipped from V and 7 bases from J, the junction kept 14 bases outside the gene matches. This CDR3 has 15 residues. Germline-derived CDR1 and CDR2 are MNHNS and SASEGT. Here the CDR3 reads CATRVAGGSSEKLFF. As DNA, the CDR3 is TGTGCCACCAGAGTAGCAGGGGGCTCAAGTGAAAAACTGTTTTTT.

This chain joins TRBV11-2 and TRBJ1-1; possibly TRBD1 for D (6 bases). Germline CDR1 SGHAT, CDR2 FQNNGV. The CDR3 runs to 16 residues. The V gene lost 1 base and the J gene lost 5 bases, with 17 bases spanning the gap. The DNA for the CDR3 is TGTGCCAGCAGCTTAGGGGAGTACAGGGATGTTACTGAAGCTTTCTTT. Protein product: CASSLGEYRDVTEAFF.

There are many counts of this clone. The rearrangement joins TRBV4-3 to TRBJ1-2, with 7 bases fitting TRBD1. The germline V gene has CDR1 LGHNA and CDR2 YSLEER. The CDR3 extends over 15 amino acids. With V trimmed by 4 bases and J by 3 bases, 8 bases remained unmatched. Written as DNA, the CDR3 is TGCGCCAGCAGCCCCCTGGGCCAGGGGGACTATGGCTACACCTTC. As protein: CASSPLGQGDYGYTF.

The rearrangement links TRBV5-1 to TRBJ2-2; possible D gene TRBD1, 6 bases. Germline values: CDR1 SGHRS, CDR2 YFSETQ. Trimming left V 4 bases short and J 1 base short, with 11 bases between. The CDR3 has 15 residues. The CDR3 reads CASSAQGGNTGELFF. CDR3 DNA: TGCGCCAGCAGCGCACAAGGGGGGAACACCGGGGAGCTGTTTTTT.

This CDR3 is CASSIAFRETQYF. In DNA, the CDR3 is TGTGCCAGCAGTATCGCATTTAGAGAGACCCAGTACTTC. The chain recombines TRBV6-5 with TRBJ2-5, with unresolved D. In germline, CDR1 is MNHEY, CDR2 SVGAGI. The CDR3 is 13 residues long. Trimming took 5 bases from V and 4 from J, leaving 11 bases between them.

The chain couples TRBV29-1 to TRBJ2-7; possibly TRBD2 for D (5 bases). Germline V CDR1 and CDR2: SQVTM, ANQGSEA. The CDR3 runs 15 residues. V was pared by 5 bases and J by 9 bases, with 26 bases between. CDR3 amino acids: CSVQTEPGPPSGQYF. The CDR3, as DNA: TGCAGCGTTCAAACCGAACCGGGTCCCCCGAGCGGGCAGTACTTC.

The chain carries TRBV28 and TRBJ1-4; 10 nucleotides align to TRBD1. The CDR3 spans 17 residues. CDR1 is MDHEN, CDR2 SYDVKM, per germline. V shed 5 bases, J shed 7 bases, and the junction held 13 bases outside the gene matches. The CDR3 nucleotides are TGTGCCAGCAGTGATGGGACAGGGGTTTTTTCGGGTGAAAAACTGTTTTTT. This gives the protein CASSDGTGVFSGEKLFF.

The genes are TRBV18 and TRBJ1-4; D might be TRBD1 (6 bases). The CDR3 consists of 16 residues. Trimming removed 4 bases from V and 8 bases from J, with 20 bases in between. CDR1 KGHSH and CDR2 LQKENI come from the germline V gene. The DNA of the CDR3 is TGTGCCAGCTCACAGGACAGAGATCCCTTTGAGGAAAAACTGTTTTTT. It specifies CASSQDRDPFEEKLFF.

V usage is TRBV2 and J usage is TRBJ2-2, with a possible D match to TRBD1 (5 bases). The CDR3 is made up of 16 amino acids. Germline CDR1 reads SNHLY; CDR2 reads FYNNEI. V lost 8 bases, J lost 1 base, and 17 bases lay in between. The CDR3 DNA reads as TGTGCCAGCTCCGGGTGGGGCAGAGAGAACACCGGGGAGCTGTTTTTT. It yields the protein CASSGWGRENTGELFF.

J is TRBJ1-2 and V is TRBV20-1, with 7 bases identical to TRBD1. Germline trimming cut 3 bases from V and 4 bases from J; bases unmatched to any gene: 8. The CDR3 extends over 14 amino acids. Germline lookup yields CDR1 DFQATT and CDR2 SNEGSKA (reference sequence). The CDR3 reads CSASLGGAGYGYTF. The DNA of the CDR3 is TGCAGTGCTAGTTTAGGGGGCGCGGGCTATGGCTACACCTTC.

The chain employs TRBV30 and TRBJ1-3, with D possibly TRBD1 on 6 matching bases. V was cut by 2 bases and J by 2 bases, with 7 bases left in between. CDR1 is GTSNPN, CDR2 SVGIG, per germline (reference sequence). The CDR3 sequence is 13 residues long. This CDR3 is CAWSTGPGNTIYF. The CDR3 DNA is TGTGCCTGGAGTACAGGGCCTGGAAACACCATATATTTT.

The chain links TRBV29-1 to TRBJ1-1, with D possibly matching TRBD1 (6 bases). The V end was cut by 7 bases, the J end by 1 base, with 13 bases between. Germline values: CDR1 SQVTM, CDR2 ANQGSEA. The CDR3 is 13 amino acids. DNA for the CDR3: TGCAGCGACTCGGGACATACGAACACTGAAGCTTTCTTT. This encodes CSDSGHTNTEAFF. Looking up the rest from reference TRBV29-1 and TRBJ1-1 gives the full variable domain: SAVISQKPSRDICQRGTSLTIQCQVDSQVTMMFWYRQQPGQSLTLIATANQGSEATYESGFVIDKFPISRPNLTFSTLTVSNMSPEDSSIYLCSDSGHTNTEAFFGQGTRLTVV.

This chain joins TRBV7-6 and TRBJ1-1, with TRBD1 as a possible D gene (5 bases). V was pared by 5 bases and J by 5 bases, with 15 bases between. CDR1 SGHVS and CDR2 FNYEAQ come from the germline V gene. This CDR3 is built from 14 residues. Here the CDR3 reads CASSPRSGYTEAFF. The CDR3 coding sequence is TGTGCCAGCAGCCCCAGATCAGGGTATACTGAAGCTTTCTTT.

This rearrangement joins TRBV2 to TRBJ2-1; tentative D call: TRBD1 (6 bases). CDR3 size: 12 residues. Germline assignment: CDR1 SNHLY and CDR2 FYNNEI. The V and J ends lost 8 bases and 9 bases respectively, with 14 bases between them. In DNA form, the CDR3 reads TGTGCCAGCGATCTGGGGGCGGGTGAGCAGTTCTTC. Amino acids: CASDLGAGEQFF.

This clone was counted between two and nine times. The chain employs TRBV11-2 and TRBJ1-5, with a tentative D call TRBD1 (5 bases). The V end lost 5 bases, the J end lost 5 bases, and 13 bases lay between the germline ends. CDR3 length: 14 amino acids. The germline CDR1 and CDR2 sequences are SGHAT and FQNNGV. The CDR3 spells CASSARQWDQPQHF. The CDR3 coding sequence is TGTGCCAGCAGCGCAAGACAGTGGGATCAGCCCCAGCATTTT.

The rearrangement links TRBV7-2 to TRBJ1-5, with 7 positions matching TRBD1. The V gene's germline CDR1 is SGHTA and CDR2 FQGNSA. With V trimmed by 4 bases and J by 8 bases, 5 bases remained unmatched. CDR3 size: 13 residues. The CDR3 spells CASSSGTEEPQHF. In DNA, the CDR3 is TGTGCCAGCAGCTCCGGGACAGAGGAGCCCCAGCATTTT.

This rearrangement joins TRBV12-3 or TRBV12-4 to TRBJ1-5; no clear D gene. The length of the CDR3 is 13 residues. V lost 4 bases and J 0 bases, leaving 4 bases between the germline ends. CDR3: CASSSYSNQPQHF. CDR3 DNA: TGTGCCAGCAGTTCTTATAGCAATCAGCCCCAGCATTTT.

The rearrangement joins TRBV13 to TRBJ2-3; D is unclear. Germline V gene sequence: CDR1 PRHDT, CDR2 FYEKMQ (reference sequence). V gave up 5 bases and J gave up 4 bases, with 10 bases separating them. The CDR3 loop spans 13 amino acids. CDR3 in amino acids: CASSSPIPDTQYF. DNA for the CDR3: TGTGCCAGCAGCAGCCCCATTCCAGATACGCAGTATTTT.

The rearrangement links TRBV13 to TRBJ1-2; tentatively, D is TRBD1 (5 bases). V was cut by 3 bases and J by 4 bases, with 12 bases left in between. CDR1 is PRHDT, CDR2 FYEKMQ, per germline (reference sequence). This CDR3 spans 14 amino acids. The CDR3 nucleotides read TGTGCCAGCAGCTTGGGATGGGGGGGCTATGGCTACACCTTC. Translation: CASSLGWGGYGYTF.

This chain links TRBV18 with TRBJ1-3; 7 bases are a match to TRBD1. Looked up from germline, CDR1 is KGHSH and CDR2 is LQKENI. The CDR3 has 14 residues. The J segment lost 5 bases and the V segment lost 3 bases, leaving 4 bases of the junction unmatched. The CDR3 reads CASSPTGDRNTIYF. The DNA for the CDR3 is TGTGCCAGCTCACCCACAGGGGACCGAAACACCATATATTTT.